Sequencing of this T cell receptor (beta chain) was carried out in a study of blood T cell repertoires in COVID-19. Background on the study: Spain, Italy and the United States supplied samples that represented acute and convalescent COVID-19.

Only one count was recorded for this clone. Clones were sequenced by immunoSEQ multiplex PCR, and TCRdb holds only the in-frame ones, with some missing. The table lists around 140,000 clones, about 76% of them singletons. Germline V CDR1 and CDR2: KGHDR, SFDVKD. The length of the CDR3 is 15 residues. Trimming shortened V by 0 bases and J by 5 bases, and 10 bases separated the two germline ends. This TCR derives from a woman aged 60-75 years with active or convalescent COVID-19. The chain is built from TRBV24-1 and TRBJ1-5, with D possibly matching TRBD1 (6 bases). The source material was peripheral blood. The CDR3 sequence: CATSDLWDNHQPQHF. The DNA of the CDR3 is TGTGCCACCAGTGATTTGTGGGACAATCATCAGCCCCAGCATTTT.